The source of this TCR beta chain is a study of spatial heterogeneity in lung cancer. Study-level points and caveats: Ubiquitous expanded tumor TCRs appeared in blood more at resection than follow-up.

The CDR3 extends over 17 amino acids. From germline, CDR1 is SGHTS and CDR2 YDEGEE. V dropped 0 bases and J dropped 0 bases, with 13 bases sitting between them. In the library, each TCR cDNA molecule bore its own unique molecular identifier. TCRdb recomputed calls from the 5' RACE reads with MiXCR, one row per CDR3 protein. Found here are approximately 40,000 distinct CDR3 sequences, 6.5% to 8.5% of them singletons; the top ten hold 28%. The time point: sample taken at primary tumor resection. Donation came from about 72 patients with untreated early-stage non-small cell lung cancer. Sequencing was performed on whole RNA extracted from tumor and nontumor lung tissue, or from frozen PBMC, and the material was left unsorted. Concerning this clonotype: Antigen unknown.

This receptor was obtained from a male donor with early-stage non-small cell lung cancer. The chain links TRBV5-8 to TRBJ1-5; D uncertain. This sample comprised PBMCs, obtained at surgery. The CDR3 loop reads CASSLATRTYSNQPQHF. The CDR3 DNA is TGTGCCAGCAGCTTGGCCACTAGGACGTATAGCAATCAGCCCCAGCATTTT.